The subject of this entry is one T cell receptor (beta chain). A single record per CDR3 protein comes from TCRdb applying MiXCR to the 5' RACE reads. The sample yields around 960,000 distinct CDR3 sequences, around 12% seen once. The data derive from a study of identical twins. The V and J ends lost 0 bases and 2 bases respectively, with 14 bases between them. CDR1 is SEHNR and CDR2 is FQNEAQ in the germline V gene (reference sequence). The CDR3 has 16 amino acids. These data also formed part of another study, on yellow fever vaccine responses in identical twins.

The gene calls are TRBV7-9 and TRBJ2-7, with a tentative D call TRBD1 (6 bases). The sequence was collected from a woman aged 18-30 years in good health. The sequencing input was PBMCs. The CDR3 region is CASSLALGAVAYEQYF. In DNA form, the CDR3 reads TGTGCCAGCAGCTTAGCGCTGGGGGCAGTCGCCTACGAGCAGTACTTC.